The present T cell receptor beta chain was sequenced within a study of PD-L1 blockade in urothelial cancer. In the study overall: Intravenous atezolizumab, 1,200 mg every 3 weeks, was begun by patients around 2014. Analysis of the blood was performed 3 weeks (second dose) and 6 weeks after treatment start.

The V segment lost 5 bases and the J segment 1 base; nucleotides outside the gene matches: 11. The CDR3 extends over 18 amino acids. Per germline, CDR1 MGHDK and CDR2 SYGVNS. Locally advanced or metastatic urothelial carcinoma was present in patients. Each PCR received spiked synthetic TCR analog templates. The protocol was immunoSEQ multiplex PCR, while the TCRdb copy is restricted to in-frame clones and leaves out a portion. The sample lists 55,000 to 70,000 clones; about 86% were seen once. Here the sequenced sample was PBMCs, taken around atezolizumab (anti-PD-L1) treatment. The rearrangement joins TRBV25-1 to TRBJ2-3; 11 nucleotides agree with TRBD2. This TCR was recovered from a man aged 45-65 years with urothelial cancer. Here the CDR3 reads CASSTPSGRMAGTDTQYF. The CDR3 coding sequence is TGTGCCAGCAGTACGCCTAGCGGGAGGATGGCTGGCACAGATACGCAGTATTTT.